Listed here are 23 T cell receptor beta chains from one sample, sequenced in a study of blood T cells in healthy people across ages. A second roughly 6 to 12 cycle PCR used barcoded and J-beta primers. TCRdb passed the 5' RACE reads through MiXCR, listing each CDR3 protein once. The sample yields more than 1.4 million distinct CDR3 sequences, approximately 40% seen once. The specimen was blood. The receptors derive from a woman between 18 and 29 years old in good health.

V and J are TRBV4-1 and TRBJ2-3, with D perhaps TRBD1 (6 bases). The CDR3 covers 14 residues. V lost 4 bases and J 2 bases, leaving 10 bases between the germline ends. Looked up from germline, CDR1 is MGHRA and CDR2 is YSYEKL. The CDR3 DNA follows: TGCGCCAGCAGCCGAAGGGACACCACAGATACGCAGTATTTT. It specifies CASSRRDTTDTQYF.

This chain connects TRBV24-1 to TRBJ1-5, with D uncertain. Trimming shortened V by 12 bases and J by 11 bases, and 13 bases separated the two germline ends. The germline CDR1 and CDR2 sequences are KGHDR and SFDVKD. CDR3 length: 10 residues. CDR3 in amino acids: CAPAGWAQHF. The CDR3 DNA is TGTGCCCCCGCCGGGTGGGCCCAGCATTTT.

The chain has TRBV5-1 and TRBJ1-1, with D uncertain. Germline V gene lookup returns CDR1 SGHRS and CDR2 YFSETQ. The CDR3 is made up of 15 amino acids. Trimming removed 4 bases from V and 1 base from J, with 14 bases in between. In DNA, the CDR3 is TGCGCCAGCAGCCTAACGGACTACCCGAACACTGAAGCTTTCTTT. Its protein product is CASSLTDYPNTEAFF.

This clonotype has more than one count but fewer than ten. The chain carries TRBV3-1 and TRBJ1-1, with 10 bases identical to TRBD1. The CDR3 is 16 residues long. CDR1 and CDR2 (germline): LGHDT, YNNKEL (reference sequence). The V and J ends lost 0 bases and 2 bases, in that order; junction bases with no gene match: 3. CDR3 protein: CASSQDRDRGNTEAFF. DNA for the CDR3: TGTGCCAGCAGCCAAGATCGGGACAGGGGAAACACTGAAGCTTTCTTT.

This clonotype was seen more than once but under ten times. This sequence joins TRBV12-3 or TRBV12-4 and TRBJ2-5; TRBD2 aligns across 9 bases. The CDR3 extends over 15 amino acids. With 4 bases clipped from V and 2 bases from J, the junction kept 5 bases outside the gene matches. The CDR3 is CASSWSGGTQETQYF. The CDR3 region has the DNA TGTGCCAGCAGTTGGAGCGGGGGGACTCAAGAGACCCAGTACTTC.

The chain couples TRBV7-2 to TRBJ2-7; no reliable D call. Germline assignment: CDR1 SGHTA and CDR2 FQGNSA. The CDR3 is 15 residues long. With 4 bases removed from V and 0 bases from J, the gap between germline ends came to 13 bases. The CDR3 loop reads CASSSERMSSYEQYF. The CDR3 DNA sequence: TGTGCCAGCAGCTCAGAACGGATGAGCTCCTACGAGCAGTACTTC.

This clonotype was found a few times. The CDR3 loop reads CASGRLADYNEQFF. CDR3 in DNA: TGTGCCAGCGGTCGTCTAGCAGACTACAATGAGCAGTTCTTC. The chain is built from TRBV14 and TRBJ2-1; a weak D match, TRBD2 (5 bases). The V end lost 8 bases, the J end lost 3 bases, and 14 bases lay between the germline ends. Germline V lookup: CDR1 SGHDN, CDR2 FVKESK. This CDR3 has 14 amino acids.

The V and J genes are TRBV5-1 and TRBJ2-1; 8 bases match TRBD2. CDR1 is SGHRS, CDR2 YFSETQ, per germline. The V and J ends lost 2 bases and 6 bases, in that order; junction bases with no gene match: 10. The CDR3 has 16 residues. The CDR3 sequence is CASSFSGGGSINEQFF. The CDR3, as DNA: TGCGCCAGCAGCTTTTCGGGGGGGGGGAGCATCAATGAGCAGTTCTTC. The whole variable domain, remainder taken from reference TRBV5-1 and TRBJ2-1, is KAGVTQTPRYLIKTRGQQVTLSCSPISGHRSVSWYQQTPGQGLQFLFEYFSETQRNKGNFPGRFSGRQFSNSRSEMNVSTLELGDSALYLCASSFSGGGSINEQFFGPGTRLTVL.

This clonotype was seen many times. The chain couples TRBV12-3 or TRBV12-4 to TRBJ1-1, with TRBD1 as a possible D gene (5 bases). The CDR3 sequence is 14 residues long. The germline V and J ends were trimmed by 6 bases and 0 bases, with 11 bases remaining between them. CDR3 in amino acids: CASRRDGMNTEAFF. DNA for the CDR3: TGTGCCAGCAGGCGGGACGGAATGAACACTGAAGCTTTCTTT.

A few counts support this clonotype. The CDR3: CASSIAGGTPYNEQFF. DNA of the CDR3: TGCGCCAGCAGCATAGCGGGAGGGACACCCTACAATGAGCAGTTCTTC. V usage is TRBV5-1 and J usage is TRBJ2-1; 11 bases line up with TRBD2. CDR3 length: 16 amino acids. V lost 4 bases to trimming and J lost 2 bases; unmatched junction nucleotides: 5. CDR1 SGHRS and CDR2 YFSETQ come from the germline V gene. Using reference TRBV5-1 and TRBJ2-1 for the parts outside the CDR3, the full variable domain is KAGVTQTPRYLIKTRGQQVTLSCSPISGHRSVSWYQQTPGQGLQFLFEYFSETQRNKGNFPGRFSGRQFSNSRSEMNVSTLELGDSALYLCASSIAGGTPYNEQFFGPGTRLTVL.

V is TRBV4-3 and J is TRBJ2-5; tentatively, D is TRBD2 (6 bases). The closer fit of TRBJ2-7 to the DNA end suggests the J call may be wrong. Germline CDR1 and CDR2: LGHNA and YSLEER. The CDR3 consists of 15 residues. DNA for the CDR3: TGCGCCAGCAGCCAAGATAAAGGTAGCGGCTACGAGCAGTACTTC. Protein: CASSQDKGSGYEQYF.

V is TRBV20-1 and J is TRBJ1-1, with D unresolved. The V end was cut by 3 bases, the J end by 7 bases, with 12 bases between. In germline, CDR1 is DFQATT, CDR2 SNEGSKA (reference sequence). This CDR3 is built from 12 residues. DNA of the CDR3: TGCAGTGCTAGTGGGCAGCGAGATGAAGCTTTCTTT. Its translation is CSASGQRDEAFF.

This clonotype was seen more than once but under ten times. The chain carries TRBV20-1 and TRBJ2-1, with 9 positions matching TRBD2. Germline V gives CDR1 DFQATT, CDR2 SNEGSKA (reference sequence). Trimming at V came to 3 bases and at J to 1 base, leaving 4 bases not matched to a gene. The CDR3 consists of 15 residues. The CDR3 reads CSASSGSLSYNEQFF. Written as DNA, the CDR3 is TGCAGTGCTAGTAGCGGGAGTCTTTCCTACAATGAGCAGTTCTTC.

This clonotype was seen only a few times. The chain joins TRBV5-5 to TRBJ2-5; 7 bases are a match to TRBD2. Germline CDR1 and CDR2: SGHKS and YYEKEE (reference sequence). The trim removed 10 bases at V and 2 bases at J, leaving 14 bases unmatched. The CDR3 is 15 amino acids. This CDR3 is CACALRDYRQETQYF. Here the CDR3 DNA reads TGTGCCTGCGCCCTACGGGACTACAGACAAGAGACCCAGTACTTC.

This clonotype appeared a few times. This chain connects TRBV6-5 to TRBJ2-7; 8 bases are shared with TRBD2. This CDR3 comprises 16 residues. V shed 5 bases and J 4 bases; nucleotides not matched to a gene: 13. The germline gives CDR1 MNHEY, CDR2 SVGAGI. CDR3 amino acids: CASSNGGAGVRYEQYF. CDR3 nucleotides: TGTGCCAGCAGTAACGGGGGGGCAGGGGTCCGGTACGAGCAGTACTTC.

Remarks on this clonotype: At one end the junction does not follow the germline gene, possibly because of a read error. V usage is TRBV27 and J usage is TRBJ1-2; D call uncertain. The CDR3 contains 14 residues. The germline CDR1 and CDR2 sequences are MNHEY and SMNVEV (reference sequence). The CDR3 protein is CANSLRNTFYGYTF. The CDR3 DNA is TGTGCCAACAGTTTAAGAAACACCTTCTATGGCTACACCTTC.

This clonotype occurred a few times. This chain joins TRBV20-1 and TRBJ1-4; D is unresolved. The CDR3 runs to 15 residues. V lost 3 bases, J lost 0 bases, and 11 bases lay in between. Germline values: CDR1 DFQATT, CDR2 SNEGSKA (reference sequence). The chain's CDR3 is CSASRREATNEKLFF. Written as DNA, the CDR3 is TGCAGTGCTAGCCGAAGGGAAGCAACTAATGAAAAACTGTTTTTT.

This clonotype was detected only a few times. The chain links TRBV20-1 to TRBJ1-2, with D possibly matching TRBD1 (5 bases). The germline V and J ends were trimmed by 4 bases and 4 bases, with 16 bases remaining between them. The CDR3 is 14 residues long. Germline assignment: CDR1 DFQATT and CDR2 SNEGSKA (reference sequence). The CDR3 loop is CSANGGRDAYGYTF. The DNA of the CDR3 is TGCAGTGCTAACGGTGGCAGGGACGCCTATGGCTACACCTTC.

The chain couples TRBV7-8 to TRBJ2-3, with 7 bases that match TRBD2. The CDR3 extends over 18 amino acids. Germline V lookup: CDR1 SGHVS, CDR2 FQNEAQ. Trimming cost V 1 base and J 0 bases; bases outside gene matches: 10. CDR3 bases: TGTGCCAGCAGCTTAGGGGGAGCGGGGCCTCCTAGCACAGATACGCAGTATTTT. Encoded protein: CASSLGGAGPPSTDTQYF.

This chain joins TRBV20-1 and TRBJ2-3, with 8 bases that match TRBD2. The V gene's germline CDR1 is DFQATT and CDR2 SNEGSKA (reference sequence). Trimming cost V 0 bases and J 2 bases; bases outside gene matches: 13. This CDR3 spans 18 amino acids. The CDR3: CSARDSAGVSPFTDTQYF. The CDR3 nucleotides read TGCAGTGCTAGAGATTCAGCGGGGGTTTCTCCATTCACAGATACGCAGTATTTT.

The table lists this clonotype with a count of one. V and J are TRBV20-1 and TRBJ2-1; 7 positions match TRBD2. The CDR3 is made up of 15 amino acids. The germline V gene has CDR1 DFQATT and CDR2 SNEGSKA (reference sequence). Trimming cost V 0 bases and J 3 bases; bases outside gene matches: 5. CDR3 in DNA: TGCAGTGCTAGAGATCGGGAGGCGGACTACAATGAGCAGTTCTTC. Protein product: CSARDREADYNEQFF.

The rearrangement uses TRBV4-1 and TRBJ2-5, with 12 bases identical to TRBD2. The length of the CDR3 is 15 residues. Losses at the gene ends were 2 bases for V and 11 bases for J; bases not matched to a gene: 9. The V gene's germline CDR1 is MGHRA and CDR2 YSYEKL. The CDR3 region has the DNA TGCGCCAGCAGCCAAAAACTAGCGGGAGGAAGTGAGCAGTACTTC. It specifies CASSQKLAGGSEQYF.

In this sample, this clonotype turned up a few times. This sequence joins TRBV28 and TRBJ2-3; D might be TRBD1 (6 bases). The V and J ends lost 6 bases and 0 bases respectively, with 13 bases between them. Germline CDR1 is MDHEN and CDR2 is SYDVKM. The CDR3 has 15 amino acids. CDR3 in amino acids: CASSLQGPSTDTQYF. The CDR3 DNA follows: TGTGCCAGCAGCTTACAGGGCCCTAGCACAGATACGCAGTATTTT.